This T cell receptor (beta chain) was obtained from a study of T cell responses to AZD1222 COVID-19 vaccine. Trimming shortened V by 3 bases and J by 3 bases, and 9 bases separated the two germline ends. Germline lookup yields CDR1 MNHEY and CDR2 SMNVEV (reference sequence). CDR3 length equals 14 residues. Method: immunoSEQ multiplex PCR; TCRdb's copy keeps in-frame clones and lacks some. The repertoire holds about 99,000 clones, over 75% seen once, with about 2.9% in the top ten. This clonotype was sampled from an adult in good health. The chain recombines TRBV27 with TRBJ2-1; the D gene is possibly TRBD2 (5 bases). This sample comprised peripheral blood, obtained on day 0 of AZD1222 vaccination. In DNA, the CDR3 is TGTGCCAGCAGTTTTGGACTCTACTACAATGAGCAGTTCTTC. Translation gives CASSFGLYYNEQFF.